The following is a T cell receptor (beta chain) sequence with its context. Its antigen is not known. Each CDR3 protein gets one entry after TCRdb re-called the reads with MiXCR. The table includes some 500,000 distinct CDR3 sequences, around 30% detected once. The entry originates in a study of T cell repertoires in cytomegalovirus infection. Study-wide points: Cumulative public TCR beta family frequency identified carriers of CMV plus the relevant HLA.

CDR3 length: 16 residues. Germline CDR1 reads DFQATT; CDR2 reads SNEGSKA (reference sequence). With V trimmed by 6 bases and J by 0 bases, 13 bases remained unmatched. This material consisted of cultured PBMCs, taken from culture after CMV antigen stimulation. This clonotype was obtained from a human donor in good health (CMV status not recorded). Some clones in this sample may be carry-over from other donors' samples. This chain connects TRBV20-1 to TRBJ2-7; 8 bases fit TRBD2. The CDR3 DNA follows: TGCAGTGCCCGAGCTCTACTAGCGGCCCGCTCCTACGAGCAGTACTTC. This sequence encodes CSARALLAARSYEQYF.